This TCR beta chain was retrieved from a study of T cells after yellow fever vaccination. 5'RACE template switching added a universal primer site and UMIs to TCR cDNA. MiXCR was run by TCRdb on the 5' RACE reads, yielding one entry per CDR3 protein. This sample carries approximately 510,000 distinct CDR3 sequences, 20% to 25% of them seen once, and the ten largest clones take about 17%. Turning to this clonotype: What it recognizes is unknown.

Study outcomes and limitations: The secondary T-cell response peaked on day 5, not day 15, but was weaker.

The V end lost 0 bases, the J end lost 0 bases, and 10 bases lay between the germline ends. Germline assignment: CDR1 SGHRS and CDR2 YFSETQ. This CDR3 has 16 amino acids. V and J are TRBV5-1 and TRBJ2-1; D is ambiguous. The sequence came from a man aged 18 to 30 who received the YFV17D yellow fever vaccine. The sample was PBMCs, taken roughly 20 days after the first yellow fever vaccination. The CDR3 sequence: CASSLGSSPSYNEQFF. DNA of the CDR3: TGCGCCAGCAGCTTGGGGTCGTCACCCTCCTACAATGAGCAGTTCTTC.